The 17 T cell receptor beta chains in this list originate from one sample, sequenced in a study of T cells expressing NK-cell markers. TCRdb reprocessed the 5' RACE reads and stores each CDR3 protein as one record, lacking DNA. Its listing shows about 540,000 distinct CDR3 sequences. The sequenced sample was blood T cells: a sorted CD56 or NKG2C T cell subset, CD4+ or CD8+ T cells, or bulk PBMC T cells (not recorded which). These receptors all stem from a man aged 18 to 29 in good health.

CDR3 region: CASSPGWARETQYF. The V gene is TRBV28, the J gene TRBJ2-5; TCRdb's assignment of TRBD1 cannot be checked, as there is no DNA. Germline values: CDR1 MDHEN, CDR2 SYDVKM. The CDR3 is made up of 14 amino acids.

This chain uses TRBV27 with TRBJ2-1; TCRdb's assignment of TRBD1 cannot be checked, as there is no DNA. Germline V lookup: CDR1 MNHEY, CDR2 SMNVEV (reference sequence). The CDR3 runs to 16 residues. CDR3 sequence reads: CASSPTGLRGYNEQFF.

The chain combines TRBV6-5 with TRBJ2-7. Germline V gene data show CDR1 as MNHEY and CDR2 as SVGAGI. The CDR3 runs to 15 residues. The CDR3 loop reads CASSYSTGGSYEQYF.

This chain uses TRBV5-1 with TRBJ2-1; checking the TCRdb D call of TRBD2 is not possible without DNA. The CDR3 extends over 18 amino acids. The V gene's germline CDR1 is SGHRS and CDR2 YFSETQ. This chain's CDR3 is CASSPPPSGRAVRPEQFF. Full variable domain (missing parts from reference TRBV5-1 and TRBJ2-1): KAGVTQTPRYLIKTRGQQVTLSCSPISGHRSVSWYQQTPGQGLQFLFEYFSETQRNKGNFPGRFSGRQFSNSRSEMNVSTLELGDSALYLCASSPPPSGRAVRPEQFFGPGTRLTVL.

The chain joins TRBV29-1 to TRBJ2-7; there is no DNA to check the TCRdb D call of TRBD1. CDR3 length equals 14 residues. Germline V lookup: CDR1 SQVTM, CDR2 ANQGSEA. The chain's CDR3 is CSVQGVGEIYEQYF.

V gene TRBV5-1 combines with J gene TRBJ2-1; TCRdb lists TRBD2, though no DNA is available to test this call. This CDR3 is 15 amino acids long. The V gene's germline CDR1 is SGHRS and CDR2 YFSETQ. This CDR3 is CASSLHRTSDNEQFF.

The CDR3: CASSSTRTGGRNTIYF. This chain uses TRBV7-2 with TRBJ1-3; with no DNA, the TCRdb D assignment of TRBD1 cannot be verified. This CDR3 spans 16 amino acids. Germline lookup yields CDR1 SGHTA and CDR2 FQGNSA.

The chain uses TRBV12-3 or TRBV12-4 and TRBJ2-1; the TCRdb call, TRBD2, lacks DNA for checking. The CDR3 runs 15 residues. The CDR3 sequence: CASSLGGGIPNEQFF.

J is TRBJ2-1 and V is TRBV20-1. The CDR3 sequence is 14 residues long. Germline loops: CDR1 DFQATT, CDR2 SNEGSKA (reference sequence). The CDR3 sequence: CSATPAGSYNEQFF.

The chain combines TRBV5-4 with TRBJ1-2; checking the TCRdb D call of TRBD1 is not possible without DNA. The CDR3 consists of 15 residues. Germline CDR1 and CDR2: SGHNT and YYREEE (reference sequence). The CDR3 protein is CASSLALDRGGGYTF.

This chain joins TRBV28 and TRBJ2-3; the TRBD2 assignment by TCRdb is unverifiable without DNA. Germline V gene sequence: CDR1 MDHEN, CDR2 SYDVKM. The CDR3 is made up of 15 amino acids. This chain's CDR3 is CASTLGSGSTDTQYF.

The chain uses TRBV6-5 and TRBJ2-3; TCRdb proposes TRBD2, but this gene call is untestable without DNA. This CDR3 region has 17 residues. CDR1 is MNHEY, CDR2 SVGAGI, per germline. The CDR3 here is CASSYLREGYYTDTQYF.

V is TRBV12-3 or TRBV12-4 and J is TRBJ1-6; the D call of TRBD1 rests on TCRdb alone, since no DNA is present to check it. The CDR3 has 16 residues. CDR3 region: CASRKTDRGFHSPLHF.

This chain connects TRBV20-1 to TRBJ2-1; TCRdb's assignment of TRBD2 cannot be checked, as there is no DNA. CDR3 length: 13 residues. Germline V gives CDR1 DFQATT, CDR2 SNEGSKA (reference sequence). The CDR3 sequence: CSAPLLAGNEQFF.

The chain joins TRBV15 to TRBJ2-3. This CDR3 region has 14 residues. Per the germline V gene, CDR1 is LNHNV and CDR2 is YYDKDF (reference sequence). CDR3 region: CATSRDSAGTVQYF. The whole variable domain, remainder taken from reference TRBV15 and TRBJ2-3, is DAMVIQNPRYQVTQFGKPVTLSCSQTLNHNVMYWYQQKSSQAPKLLFHYYDKDFNNEADTPDNFQSRRPNTSFCFLDIRSPGLGDTAMYLCATSRDSAGTVQYFGPGTRLTVL.

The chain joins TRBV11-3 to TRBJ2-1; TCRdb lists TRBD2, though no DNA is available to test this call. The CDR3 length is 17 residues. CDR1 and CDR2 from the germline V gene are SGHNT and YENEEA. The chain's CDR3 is CASSRGFLAGAYNEQFF.

The CDR3 protein is CASSLEGLGINNEQFF. The rearrangement links TRBV9 to TRBJ2-1; the TCRdb D gene call, TRBD2, has no DNA to confirm it. Germline V gene sequence: CDR1 SGDLS, CDR2 YYNGEE. The CDR3 has 16 residues.